These 14 T cell receptor beta chains were sequenced from one sample in a study of high-grade serous ovarian cancer treatment subgroups. Only in-frame clones appear in the TCRdb table, and some are missing; sequencing was by immunoSEQ multiplex PCR. The table shows about 28,000 clones, with approximately 79% occurring only once. Tumor samples were taken before definitive surgery or chemotherapy. Sequenced: tumor tissue. These receptors all stem from a human donor with high-grade serous ovarian cancer.

This clone showed up just once. This chain joins TRBV6-5 and TRBJ2-5, with unresolved D. The CDR3 has 13 amino acids. Germline V lookup: CDR1 MNHEY, CDR2 SVGAGI. V was pared by 5 bases and J by 3 bases, with 10 bases between. The CDR3 here is CASSQTFEETQYF. The CDR3 DNA sequence: TGTGCCAGCAGTCAGACCTTCGAAGAGACCCAGTACTTC.

The chain recombines TRBV6-1 with TRBJ1-2; D is unresolved. The ends were cut back, 5 bases at V and 4 bases at J, with 14 bases in the middle. There are 14 residues in the CDR3. The germline gives CDR1 MNHNS, CDR2 SASEGT. CDR3 in amino acids: CASSLLGISYGYTF. CDR3 sequence (DNA): TGTGCCAGCAGTCTCCTAGGGATCTCCTATGGCTACACCTTC.

The chain links TRBV4-2 to TRBJ2-7, with TRBD2 identical over 8 bases. V lost 1 base, J lost 2 bases, and 7 bases stayed unmatched. CDR3 size: 16 residues. Germline CDR1 is LGHNA and CDR2 is YNFKEQ. CDR3 amino acids: CASSQGSTSGAYEQYF. CDR3 nucleotide sequence: TGTGCCAGCAGCCAAGGATCTACTAGCGGAGCCTACGAGCAGTACTTC.

This sequence joins TRBV6-6 and TRBJ2-7, with D perhaps TRBD1 (6 bases). CDR1 and CDR2 from the germline V gene are MNHNY and SVGAGI (reference sequence). V shed 10 bases and J shed 0 bases, with 16 bases lying between them. The CDR3 runs to 14 residues. Here the CDR3 reads CAIGGQFSSYEQYF. DNA for the CDR3: TGTGCCATCGGAGGACAGTTTTCCTCCTACGAGCAGTACTTC.

J is TRBJ1-4 and V is TRBV28, with a tentative D call TRBD1 (5 bases). Germline V lookup: CDR1 MDHEN, CDR2 SYDVKM. V lost 11 bases, J lost 4 bases, and 17 bases lay in between. The CDR3 has 14 residues. CDR3: CAGNTGGVNEKLFF. The CDR3 coding sequence is TGTGCCGGTAATACAGGTGGAGTTAATGAAAAACTGTTTTTT.

The genes are TRBV5-4 and TRBJ2-7; TRBD2 agrees at 8 bases. Germline trimming cut 2 bases from V and 6 bases from J; bases unmatched to any gene: 7. This CDR3 comprises 14 residues. CDR1 and CDR2 from the germline V gene are SGHNT and YYREEE (reference sequence). CDR3 residues: CASSFGGRSTEQYF. In DNA, the CDR3 is TGTGCCAGCAGCTTCGGCGGGAGGAGCACCGAGCAGTACTTC. Using reference TRBV5-4 and TRBJ2-7 for the parts outside the CDR3, the full variable domain is ETGVTQSPTHLIKTRGQQVTLRCSSQSGHNTVSWYQQALGQGPQFIFQYYREEENGRGNFPPRFSGLQFPNYSSELNVNALELDDSALYLCASSFGGRSTEQYFGPGTRLTVT.

This chain links TRBV2 with TRBJ2-6; a possible D gene is TRBD1 (5 bases). Germline V gives CDR1 SNHLY, CDR2 FYNNEI. This CDR3 comprises 18 residues. Trimming cost V 5 bases and J 1 base, with 18 bases left between them. CDR3 residues: CASSFLGQGYSGANVLTF. The CDR3 DNA reads TGTGCCAGCAGTTTCCTAGGGCAGGGATATTCTGGGGCCAACGTCCTGACTTTC.

V and J are TRBV7-9 and TRBJ2-1, with TRBD2 matching over 12 bases. CDR3 length: 16 residues. Trimming took 4 bases from V and 7 from J; bases not matched to a gene: 8. Germline V gene lookup returns CDR1 SEHNR and CDR2 FQNEAQ (reference sequence). This CDR3 is CASSYNLAGGNNEQFF. DNA of the CDR3: TGTGCCAGCAGCTACAACCTAGCGGGAGGGAATAATGAGCAGTTCTTC. Based on the CDR3 plus reference TRBV7-9 and TRBJ2-1, the full variable domain is DTGVSQNPRHKITKRGQNVTFRCDPISEHNRLYWYRQTLGQGPEFLTYFQNEAQLEKSRLLSDRFSAERPKGSFSTLEIQRTEQGDSAMYLCASSYNLAGGNNEQFFGPGTRLTVL.

The chain has TRBV7-9 and TRBJ2-5, with a weak D call TRBD1 (5 bases). The CDR3 sequence is 14 residues long. Germline assignment: CDR1 SEHNR and CDR2 FQNEAQ (reference sequence). V gave up 6 bases and J gave up 5 bases, with 16 bases separating them. The CDR3 is CASSPARAGETQYF. CDR3 bases: TGTGCCAGCAGTCCGGCCCGGGCAGGGGAGACCCAGTACTTC.

The chain joins TRBV6-6 to TRBJ2-3; possibly TRBD1 for D (5 bases). Deletions cut 7 bases from V and 1 base from J, with 9 bases between. CDR1 and CDR2 (germline): MNHNY, SVGAGI (reference sequence). This CDR3 is 13 amino acids long. CDR3 residues: CASKKQGTDTQYF. DNA of the CDR3: TGTGCCAGCAAAAAACAGGGCACAGATACGCAGTATTTT.

The J gene is TRBJ2-4, the V gene TRBV10-1; TRBD1 agrees at 8 bases. This CDR3 region has 14 residues. J was trimmed by 8 bases and V by 6 bases; bases with no gene match: 9. Looked up from germline, CDR1 is WNHNN and CDR2 is SYGVQD (reference sequence). The CDR3 reads CASSPLDRDDIQYF. The CDR3 bases are TGCGCCAGCAGCCCGCTGGACAGGGATGACATTCAGTACTTC.

This clone has more than one count but fewer than ten. The J gene is TRBJ1-1, the V gene TRBV14; weak D call: TRBD1 (5 bases). Germline V CDR1 and CDR2: SGHDN, FVKESK. The CDR3 extends over 13 amino acids. The V end lost 5 bases, the J end lost 11 bases, and 18 bases lay between the germline ends. CDR3 residues: CASSDRVHEEAFF. In DNA, the CDR3 is TGTGCCAGCAGCGACAGAGTCCATGAAGAGGCTTTCTTT.

This chain connects TRBV6-6 to TRBJ1-1; a possible D gene is TRBD1 (5 bases). V lost 6 bases and J lost 0, with 11 bases in between. Germline lookup yields CDR1 MNHNY and CDR2 SVGAGI (reference sequence). The CDR3 totals 14 residues. CDR3 sequence: CASRQGALNTEAFF. CDR3 in DNA: TGTGCCAGCAGACAAGGGGCCCTGAACACTGAAGCTTTCTTT.

The chain employs TRBV6-1 and TRBJ2-6; D is unresolved. The CDR3 length is 17 residues. Trimming took off 1 base at V and 3 bases at J, with 13 bases between the two ends. Looked up from germline, CDR1 is MNHNS and CDR2 is SASEGT. The chain's CDR3 is CASSEGMGRGGANVLTF. CDR3 DNA sequence: TGTGCCAGCAGTGAAGGTATGGGAAGAGGTGGGGCCAACGTCCTGACTTTC.